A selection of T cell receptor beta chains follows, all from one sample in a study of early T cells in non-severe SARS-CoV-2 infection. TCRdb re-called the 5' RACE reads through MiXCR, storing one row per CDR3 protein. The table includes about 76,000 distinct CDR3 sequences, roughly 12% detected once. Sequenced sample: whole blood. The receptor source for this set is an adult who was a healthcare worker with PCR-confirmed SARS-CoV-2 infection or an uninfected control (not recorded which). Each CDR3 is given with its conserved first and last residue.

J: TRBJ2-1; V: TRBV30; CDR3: CAWRGQGALNEQFF
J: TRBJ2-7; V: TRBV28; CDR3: CASSLGEGGEQYF
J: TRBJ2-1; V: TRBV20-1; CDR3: CSARVGGGPNNEQFF
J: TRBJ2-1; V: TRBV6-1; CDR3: CASRRTSGISYNEQFF
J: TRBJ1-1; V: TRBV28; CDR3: CASRGEVNTEAFF
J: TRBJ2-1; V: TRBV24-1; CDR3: CATSDTSLAAYNEQFF
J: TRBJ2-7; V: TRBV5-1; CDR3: CASSLVSGSLSYEQYF
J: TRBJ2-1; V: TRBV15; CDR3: CATSRDRGHLIGEFF
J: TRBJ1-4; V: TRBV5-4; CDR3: CASSLGQTTNEKLFF
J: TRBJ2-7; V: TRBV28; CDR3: CASSTQTGGKYF
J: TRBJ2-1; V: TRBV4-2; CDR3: CASSQEGLGSYNEQFF
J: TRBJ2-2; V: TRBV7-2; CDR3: CASSRPSSNTGELFF